These 20 T cell receptor beta chains were all obtained from the same sample, sequenced in a study of prognosis after radiotherapy for stage I lung cancer. Amplification of the TCR beta CDR3 (from genomic DNA) was done by two-round multiplex PCR. Initially, in first-round PCR, primers specific to each TRBV and TRBJ gene were used. TCRdb processed the multiplex PCR reads anew with MiXCR; each CDR3 protein has one entry. This table has tens of thousands of distinct CDR3 sequences, about 32% appearing once. This specimen was PBMCs, taken before or after stereotactic body radiation therapy (not recorded which). These receptors all come from a donor aged 50 or older with non-small cell lung cancer.

This clonotype occurred a few times. The rearrangement joins TRBV19 to TRBJ1-5; no clear D. The CDR3 is 16 residues long. Deletions cut 4 bases from V and 3 bases from J, with 16 bases between. CDR1 and CDR2 from the germline V gene are LNHDA and SQIVND (reference sequence). The CDR3 sequence: CASSKAGQELNQPQHF. The CDR3 region has the DNA TGTGCCAGTAGTAAGGCGGGTCAGGAACTCAATCAGCCCCAGCATTTT.

The V gene is TRBV10-3, the J gene TRBJ2-3, with 9 bases that match TRBD1. Germline V gene data show CDR1 as ENHRY and CDR2 as SYGVKD. V lost 6 bases and J lost 3; bases outside the gene matches: 4. This CDR3 has 14 residues. Here the CDR3 DNA reads TGTGCCATCAGGGTACAGGGGGCGACAGATACGCAGTATTTT. Protein product: CAIRVQGATDTQYF.

V is TRBV7-2 and J is TRBJ2-3; 10 bases align to TRBD1. Per the germline V gene, CDR1 is SGHTA and CDR2 is FQGNSA. After removal of 7 bases from V and 9 bases from J, the junction contained 13 bases not matched to a gene. The CDR3 totals 15 residues. CDR3 nucleotides: TGTGCCAGCATCTTGGGACAGGGGAAAACAGGGACGCAGTATTTT. The encoded protein is CASILGQGKTGTQYF. Variable domain in full (rest from reference TRBV7-2 and TRBJ2-3): GAGVSQSPSNKVTEKGKDVELRCDPISGHTALYWYRQSLGQGLEFLIYFQGNSAPDKSGLPSDRFSAERTGGSVSTLTIQRTQQEDSAVYLCASILGQGKTGTQYFGPGTRLTVL.

The table lists this clonotype with many counts. The J gene is TRBJ2-3, the V gene TRBV20-1, with D possibly being TRBD1 (6 bases). CDR3 size: 16 residues. Per the germline V gene, CDR1 is DFQATT and CDR2 is SNEGSKA (reference sequence). Trimming took off 5 bases at V and 1 base at J, with 19 bases between the two ends. The CDR3 spells CSAQNFRTARTDTQYF. CDR3 sequence (DNA): TGCAGTGCTCAAAACTTTAGGACAGCCCGCACAGATACGCAGTATTTT.

In this sample, this clonotype turned up many times. V usage is TRBV4-3 and J usage is TRBJ2-4; D is unresolved. Germline V lookup: CDR1 LGHNA, CDR2 YSLEER. CDR3 length equals 15 residues. V lost 1 base to trimming and J lost 0 bases, with 7 bases between them. The CDR3 sequence: CASSQGPEAKNIQYF. Written as DNA, the CDR3 is TGCGCCAGCAGCCAAGGTCCAGAAGCCAAAAACATTCAGTACTTC.

This clonotype was counted many times. The chain employs TRBV6-2 or TRBV6-3 and TRBJ2-2; tentative D call: TRBD1 (6 bases). V shed 6 bases and J shed 0 bases, with 11 bases lying between them. The CDR3 consists of 15 residues. The germline V gene encodes CDR1 MNHEY and CDR2 SVGEGT. The CDR3 here is CASSGRGTNTGELFF. The CDR3 DNA reads TGTGCCAGCAGCGGCAGGGGTACGAACACCGGGGAGCTGTTTTTT.

In this sample, this clonotype turned up many times. The chain uses TRBV6-1 and TRBJ1-5, with TRBD1 as a possible D gene (6 bases). The CDR3 is 14 residues long. In germline, CDR1 is MNHNS, CDR2 SASEGT. The germline V and J ends were trimmed by 6 bases and 0 bases, with 9 bases remaining between them. This CDR3 reads CASSTGNSNQPQHF. The CDR3 DNA is TGTGCCAGCAGCACAGGGAATAGCAATCAGCCCCAGCATTTT.

The sample holds many counts of this clonotype. This chain links TRBV7-2 with TRBJ2-5, with 7 positions matching TRBD2. V trimming: 6 bases; J trimming: 6 bases; junction bases outside the gene matches: 13. CDR1 SGHTA and CDR2 FQGNSA come from the germline V gene. The length of the CDR3 is 15 residues. CDR3 region: CASSAGTINPQTQYF. The CDR3 region has the DNA TGTGCCAGCAGTGCCGGGACTATCAATCCCCAGACCCAGTACTTC.

The V gene is TRBV5-1, the J gene TRBJ2-7; D remains unclear. The CDR3 spans 14 residues. V gave up 0 bases and J gave up 0 bases, with 7 bases separating them. Looked up from germline, CDR1 is SGHRS and CDR2 is YFSETQ. Here the CDR3 reads CASSLEAYSYEQYF. CDR3 DNA sequence: TGCGCCAGCAGCTTGGAGGCGTACTCCTACGAGCAGTACTTC.

The table lists this clonotype with many counts. The chain has TRBV20-1 and TRBJ2-5; no firm D call. The CDR3 is 14 amino acids. Germline CDR1 DFQATT, CDR2 SNEGSKA (reference sequence). Trimming pared 0 bases from V and 1 base from J, leaving 9 bases between. CDR3: CSARDSILQETQYF. CDR3 bases: TGCAGTGCTAGAGATTCGATCCTCCAAGAGACCCAGTACTTC.

This clonotype was observed many times. The chain combines TRBV5-1 with TRBJ2-3; 10 bases match TRBD2. This CDR3 spans 17 amino acids. Trimming at V came to 0 bases and at J to 5 bases, leaving 9 bases not matched to a gene. Germline CDR1 SGHRS, CDR2 YFSETQ. CDR3 coding DNA: TGCGCCAGCAGCTTGGTTCCTATAGCGGGGGGCGAAGATACGCAGTATTTT. Protein: CASSLVPIAGGEDTQYF.

The chain links TRBV6-2 or TRBV6-3 to TRBJ1-2; D is perhaps TRBD1 (5 bases). The CDR3 spans 15 residues. With 6 bases removed from V and 2 bases from J, the gap between germline ends came to 16 bases. The germline gives CDR1 MNHEY, CDR2 SVGEGT. CDR3 in amino acids: CASRSGTSSNYGYTF. DNA for the CDR3: TGTGCCAGCAGGTCCGGGACCTCCAGCAACTATGGCTACACCTTC.

At least ten counts were recorded for this clonotype. The rearrangement uses TRBV18 and TRBJ1-5, with a tentative D call TRBD1 (6 bases). V shed 2 bases and J shed 0 bases, with 14 bases lying between them. Looked up from germline, CDR1 is KGHSH and CDR2 is LQKENI. The CDR3 loop spans 17 amino acids. CDR3 DNA: TGTGCCAGCTCACCATTGAGAGGGGGAAATAGCAATCAGCCCCAGCATTTT. Encoded protein: CASSPLRGGNSNQPQHF. Complete variable domain (other parts from reference TRBV18 and TRBJ1-5): NAGVMQNPRHLVRRRGQEARLRCSPMKGHSHVYWYRQLPEEGLKFMVYLQKENIIDESGMPKERFSAEFPKEGPSILRIQQVVRGDSAAYFCASSPLRGGNSNQPQHFGDGTRLSIL.

This clonotype has at least ten counts. This chain uses TRBV5-1 with TRBJ1-3, with 8 positions matching TRBD1. There are 19 residues in the CDR3. J lost 0 bases, V lost 0 bases, and 11 bases had no gene match. Germline-derived CDR1 and CDR2 are SGHRS and YFSETQ. The CDR3 spells CASSLEPGQALISGNTIYF. The CDR3, as DNA: TGCGCCAGCAGCTTGGAGCCGGGACAGGCTCTGATCTCTGGAAACACCATATATTTT.

This clonotype appeared a single time. An end of the junction differs from the germline gene, which may be a read error. This chain links TRBV6-5 with TRBJ2-7; D possibly matches TRBD1 or TRBD2 (6 bases each). Per the germline V gene, CDR1 is MNHEY and CDR2 is SVGAGI. The CDR3 is made up of 13 amino acids. The CDR3 sequence is CASSYTGAYEHYF. Written as DNA, the CDR3 is TGTGCCAGCAGTTATACGGGGGCCTACGAGCATTACTTC.

The gene calls are TRBV7-9 and TRBJ2-5; TRBD2 might be the D (6 bases). Between the trimmed V and J ends, which lost 7 bases and 7 bases, there was a span of 16 bases. Per the germline V gene, CDR1 is SEHNR and CDR2 is FQNEAQ (reference sequence). CDR3 length: 13 amino acids. The CDR3 loop is CASNLSAGGTQYF. CDR3 nucleotides: TGTGCCAGCAACTTGTCCGCCGGGGGGACCCAGTACTTC.

The sample holds many counts of this clonotype. The chain uses TRBV4-3 and TRBJ1-6; D unresolved. CDR1 is LGHNA and CDR2 is YSLEER in the germline V gene. V was pared by 0 bases and J by 9 bases, with 12 bases between. This CDR3 contains 15 residues. CDR3: CASSQDVDLRSPLHF. The DNA of the CDR3 is TGCGCCAGCAGCCAAGATGTAGATCTCCGTTCACCCCTCCACTTT.

This clonotype was seen at least ten times. The V and J genes are TRBV12-3 or TRBV12-4 and TRBJ2-3; 7 nucleotides align to TRBD2. CDR3 size: 14 residues. The J segment lost 2 bases and the V segment lost 6 bases, leaving 5 bases of the junction unmatched. The CDR3 nucleotides are TGTGCCAGCAGAGCGGGGACCAACACAGATACGCAGTATTTT. Protein product: CASRAGTNTDTQYF.

This clonotype occurred a few times. A far bigger clonotype differs at one base, so this is likely a read error. CDR3 nucleotide sequence: TGTGCCAGCAGCTTTGGCGGGAGCACATATACGCAGTATTTT. The encoded protein is CASSFGGSTYTQYF. The genes are TRBV7-9 and TRBJ2-3, with 7 bases aligning to TRBD2. Germline-derived CDR1 and CDR2 are SEHNR and FQNEAQ (reference sequence). The CDR3 spans 14 residues.

With regard to this clonotype: The junction differs from germline at one of its ends, possibly a read error. The V call is TRBV15, the J call TRBJ1-1, with 7 bases identical to TRBD1. The germline V gene encodes CDR1 LNHNV and CDR2 YYDKDF (reference sequence). There are 14 residues in the CDR3. CDR3 DNA: TGTGCCACCATCGCGGACCAAGGGGGCACTGGAGCTTTCTTT. Protein product: CATIADQGGTGAFF.